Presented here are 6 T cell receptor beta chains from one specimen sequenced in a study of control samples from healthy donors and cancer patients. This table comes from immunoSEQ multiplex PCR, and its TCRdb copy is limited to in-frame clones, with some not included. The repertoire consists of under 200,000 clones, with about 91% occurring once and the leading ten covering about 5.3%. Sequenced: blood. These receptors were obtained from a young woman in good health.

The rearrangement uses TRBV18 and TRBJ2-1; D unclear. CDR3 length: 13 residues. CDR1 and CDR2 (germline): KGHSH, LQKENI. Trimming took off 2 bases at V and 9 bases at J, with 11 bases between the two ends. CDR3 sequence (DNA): TGTGCCAGCTCACCAGATCTCGCAGGTGAGCAGTTCTTC. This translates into CASSPDLAGEQFF.

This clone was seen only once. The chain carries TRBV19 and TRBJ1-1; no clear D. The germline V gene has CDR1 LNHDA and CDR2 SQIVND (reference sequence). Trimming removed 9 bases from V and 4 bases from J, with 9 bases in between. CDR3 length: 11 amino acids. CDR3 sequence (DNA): TGTGCCAGCAGATCCGGCACTGAAGCTTTCTTT. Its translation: CASRSGTEAFF.

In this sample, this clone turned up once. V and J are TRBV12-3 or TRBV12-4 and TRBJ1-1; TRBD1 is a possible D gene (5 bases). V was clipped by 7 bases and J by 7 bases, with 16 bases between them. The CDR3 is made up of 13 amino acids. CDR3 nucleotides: TGTGCCAGCATCCTCGGGGCCGTCAGTGAAGCTTTCTTT. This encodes CASILGAVSEAFF.

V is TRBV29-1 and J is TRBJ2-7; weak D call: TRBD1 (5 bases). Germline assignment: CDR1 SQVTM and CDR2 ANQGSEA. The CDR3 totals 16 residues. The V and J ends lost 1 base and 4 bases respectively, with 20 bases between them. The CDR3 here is CSVEAVAGRGGYEQYF. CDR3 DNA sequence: TGCAGCGTTGAAGCAGTGGCAGGGCGCGGCGGTTACGAGCAGTACTTC.

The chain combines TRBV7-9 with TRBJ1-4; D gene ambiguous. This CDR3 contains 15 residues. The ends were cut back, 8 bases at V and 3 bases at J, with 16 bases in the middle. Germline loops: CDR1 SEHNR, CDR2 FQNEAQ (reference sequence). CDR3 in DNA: TGTGCCAGCGGAACTACGAGAGAAGCTAATGAAAAACTGTTTTTT. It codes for CASGTTREANEKLFF.

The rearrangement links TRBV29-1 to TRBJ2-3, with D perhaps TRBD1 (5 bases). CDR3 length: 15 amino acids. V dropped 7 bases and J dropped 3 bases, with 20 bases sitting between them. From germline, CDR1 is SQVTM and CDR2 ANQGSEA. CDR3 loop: CSASARARRTDTQYF. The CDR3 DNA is TGCAGCGCCAGCGCCAGGGCTAGAAGGACAGATACGCAGTATTTT.